The rows below give T cell receptor beta chains drawn from one sample of a study of blood T cell repertoires in COVID-19. The protocol was immunoSEQ multiplex PCR, while the TCRdb copy is restricted to in-frame clones and leaves out a portion. The sample comprises just under 300,000 clones, approximately 86% of which are singletons, and 1% to 1.5% rests with the top ten. Sequencing was performed on peripheral blood. These receptors came from a man aged 65 to 79 with acute or convalescent COVID-19. The CDR3 runs from the conserved cysteine through the conserved F or W. A D gene is named only where the DNA matches it firmly. Not every row has a clone size; where given, it reads once, few, many or a size class.

clone size	V gene	D gene	J gene	CDR3 DNA	CDR3 protein
-	TRBV15	-	TRBJ1-1	TGTGCCACCAGCAGAGTAAGGGGTATCGGCACTGAAGCTTTCTTT	CATSRVRGIGTEAFF
-	TRBV3-1/TRBV3-2	-	TRBJ1-2	TGTGCCAGCAGCCAAGGACGGGGGGACGGCTACACCTTC	CASSQGRGDGYTF
-	TRBV28	TRBD1	TRBJ2-3	TGTGCCAGCGGGGACAGGGAGAAAGATACGCAGTATTTT	CASGDREKDTQYF
-	TRBV10-2	-	TRBJ2-3	TGCGCCAGCAGAAACAGGTTATCTGGCACAGATACGCAGTATTTT	CASRNRLSGTDTQYF
-	TRBV28	TRBD1	TRBJ2-2	TGTGCCAGCTCGACAGGGCCCACCGGGGAGCTGTTTTTT	CASSTGPTGELFF
-	TRBV15	-	TRBJ1-5	TGTGCCACCAGCCCTCCTAGCGGAATTGATCAGCCCCAGCATTTT	CATSPPSGIDQPQHF
-	TRBV7-2	-	TRBJ2-1	TGTGCCAGCAGCTTAGAGCGCGAGTACAATGAGCAGTTCTTC	CASSLEREYNEQFF
-	TRBV3-1/TRBV3-2	-	TRBJ2-1	TGTGCCAGCAGCCAGGCAACTAGTTACAATGAGCAGTTCTTC	CASSQATSYNEQFF
-	TRBV3-1/TRBV3-2	TRBD2	TRBJ2-1	TGTGCCAGCAGCCAAGGGCTAGCGGGAGGCTCTGAGCAGTTCTTC	CASSQGLAGGSEQFF
-	TRBV5-1	TRBD1	TRBJ2-3	TGCGCCAGCAGCTTGGTGGCAGGGGGAGATACGCAGTATTTT	CASSLVAGGDTQYF
-	TRBV5-5	-	TRBJ1-2	TGTGCCAGCAGCTATCGGACAGTTAGTAGTGGTGATGGCTACACCTTC	CASSYRTVSSGDGYTF
-	TRBV7-9	TRBD1	TRBJ1-4	TGTGCCAGCAGCTTAGAGGTTTACAGGGGAAATGAAAAACTGTTTTTT	CASSLEVYRGNEKLFF
-	TRBV7-2	-	TRBJ2-5	TGTGCCAGCAGCTTAGTAGGAGTCCAAGAGACCCAGTACTTC	CASSLVGVQETQYF
-	TRBV5-6	-	TRBJ1-5	TGTGCCAGCAGCTTGGCCGCGGCAGGGGATAGCAATCAGCCCCAGCATTTT	CASSLAAAGDSNQPQHF
-	TRBV5-6	TRBD1	TRBJ2-7	TGTGCCAGCAACCATCGACAGGGGGGATCCTACGAGCAGTACTTC	CASNHRQGGSYEQYF
-	TRBV29-1	-	TRBJ2-2	TGCAGCGTTAAACTTGACAGCCCTACCGGGGAGCTGTTTTTT	CSVKLDSPTGELFF
-	TRBV7-7	TRBD1	TRBJ2-1	TGTGCCAGCAGCCAGGCAGGGGGCGGTTACAATGAGCAGTTCTTC	CASSQAGGGYNEQFF
-	TRBV19	-	TRBJ1-1	TGTGCCAGTAGCCCTGCCGGGGGGCGGAACACTGAAGCTTTCTTT	CASSPAGGRNTEAFF
-	TRBV7-2	TRBD2	TRBJ2-3	TGTGCCAGCAGCTCTCGACTAGCCTGGGGCACAGATACGCAGTATTTT	CASSSRLAWGTDTQYF
-	TRBV11-2	TRBD2	TRBJ2-5	TGTGCCAGCAGCTTACCGGGGCTAGCGGCTGGGGAGACCCAGTACTTC	CASSLPGLAAGETQYF
-	TRBV28	TRBD1	TRBJ1-4	TGTGCCAGCAGTCTACAGGGGGCATCTAATGAAAAACTGTTTTTT	CASSLQGASNEKLFF
-	TRBV4-1	-	TRBJ1-1	TGCGCCAGCAGCCAAGACCGAGGGTCCAGGTCTTTCTTT	CASSQDRGSRSFF
-	TRBV27	-	TRBJ1-2	TGTGCCAGCAGTTGGTCGTCACGGGGAGGCTATGGCTACACCTTC	CASSWSSRGGYGYTF
-	TRBV12-3/TRBV12-4	-	TRBJ1-3	TGTGCCAGTACATCTGGAAACACCATATATTTT	CASTSGNTIYF
once	TRBV25-1	TRBD1	TRBJ1-1	TGTGCCAGCAGTGAATTTGTCGAGACAGGGAAGCCTGAAGCTTTCTTT	CASSEFVETGKPEAFF
-	TRBV7-6	TRBD2	TRBJ2-5	TGTGCCAGCAGTTTGGTAGCGGGGGCTCTCCAAGAGACCCAGTACTTC	CASSLVAGALQETQYF
once	TRBV5-5	TRBD1	TRBJ2-7	TGTGCCAGCAGCCCGACCCCGACAGGGGCCTACGAGCAGTACTTC	CASSPTPTGAYEQYF
-	TRBV5-1	TRBD1	TRBJ2-3	TGCGCCAGCAGCCCCAGACAGGGCGGCACAGATACGCAGTATTTT	CASSPRQGGTDTQYF
-	TRBV4-3	TRBD2	TRBJ2-3	TGCGCCAGCAGCCCTCGGGGGGTAAACACAGATACGCAGTATTTT	CASSPRGVNTDTQYF
-	TRBV28	TRBD1	TRBJ1-6	TGTGCCAGCAGTTTGGGTCCGGGACAGGGGGGTTCACCCCTCCACTTT	CASSLGPGQGGSPLHF
-	TRBV4-3	-	TRBJ1-5	TGCGCCAGCAGTCCCAGTTTCAATCAGCCCCAGCATTTT	CASSPSFNQPQHF
-	TRBV7-9	-	TRBJ2-7	TGTGCCAGCAGCTTAGGCAGTCGCGAGCAGTACTTC	CASSLGSREQYF
once	TRBV3-1/TRBV3-2	-	TRBJ2-3	TGTGCCAGCAGCCAAGGAGCCGTCGGTACGCAGTATTTT	CASSQGAVGTQYF
once	TRBV7-9	-	TRBJ2-1	TGTGCCAGCAGCTTAGGACTTCAGGGGGGCGGTGAGCAGTTCTTC	CASSLGLQGGGEQFF
-	TRBV7-8	-	TRBJ2-7	TGTGCCAGCAGCTTAGGAGCCGGGGCCTACGAGCAGTACTTC	CASSLGAGAYEQYF
-	TRBV5-1	-	TRBJ2-1	TGCGCCCGCACTCGAGGGGGGGGCTTTAGGTCCTACAATGAGCAGTTCTTC	CARTRGGGFRSYNEQFF
-	TRBV5-4	TRBD1	TRBJ1-1	TGTGCCAGCAGCCCACAATCCCGGACAGGGAACACTGAAGCTTTCTTT	CASSPQSRTGNTEAFF
-	TRBV6-5	-	TRBJ1-1	TGTGCCAGCATGTCAGGGAACACTGAAGCTTTCTTT	CASMSGNTEAFF
-	TRBV10-3	-	TRBJ2-3	TGTGCCATCAGTGGGCCGGGGCGGGGGCTAGATACGCAGTATTTT	CAISGPGRGLDTQYF
-	TRBV27	TRBD2	TRBJ2-1	TGTGCCAGCAGTTTATCGGGGGCTAGCGGGAGAGGAGGGGTTGAGCAGTTCTTC	CASSLSGASGRGGVEQFF